This entry lists 2 T cell receptor beta chains sequenced from one sample in a study of T cells in Graves' hyperthyroidism and ophthalmopathy (dated by TCRdb to between 2018 and 2021). Library construction relied on multiplex PCR. TCRdb shows the sequencer as Illumina HiSeq 2000. TCR beta CDR3 regions were amplified from RNA transcripts. For the first round of RT-PCR on the TCR CDR3, the HTBI primer set was used together with the Qiagen OneStep RT-PCR kit. TCRdb handled the public reads itself, with Q25 trimming in fastp and clone calling in MiXCR, and kept productive beta chains. Each CDR3 protein gets just one entry, which takes the most common genes and DNA from the rows behind it. This sample lists hundreds of thousands of distinct CDR3 sequences; roughly 15% were detected once. Of the sample, 3.5% to 4.5% falls within the top ten clones. The sequenced sample consisted of blood. These receptors were taken from a woman in her thirties or forties with Graves' ophthalmopathy.

The chain has TRBV7-3 and TRBJ2-5; TRBD2 might be the D (6 bases). The CDR3 covers 16 residues. Germline V gives CDR1 SGHTA, CDR2 FQGTGA. V was cut by 1 base and J by 0 bases, with 12 bases left in between. The CDR3 here is CASSLNGGANQETQYF. The CDR3 DNA is TGTGCCAGCAGCTTAAACGGCGGGGCGAACCAAGAGACCCAGTACTTC. Combining the CDR3 with reference TRBV7-3 and TRBJ2-5 gives the whole variable domain GAGVSQTPSNKVTEKGKYVELRCDPISGHTALYWYRQSLGQGPEFLIYFQGTGAADDSGLPNDRFFAVRPEGSVSTLKIQRTERGDSAVYLCASSLNGGANQETQYFGPGTRLLVL.

The chain is built from TRBV7-6 and TRBJ1-1, with 9 positions matching TRBD1. Germline CDR1 is SGHVS and CDR2 is FNYEAQ. V lost 2 bases, J lost 4 bases, and 11 bases stayed unmatched. The CDR3 totals 17 residues. The CDR3 spells CASSLNGQGRRGTEAFF. For the CDR3, the DNA is TGTGCCAGCAGCTTAAACGGACAGGGGAGAAGGGGCACTGAAGCTTTCTTT.